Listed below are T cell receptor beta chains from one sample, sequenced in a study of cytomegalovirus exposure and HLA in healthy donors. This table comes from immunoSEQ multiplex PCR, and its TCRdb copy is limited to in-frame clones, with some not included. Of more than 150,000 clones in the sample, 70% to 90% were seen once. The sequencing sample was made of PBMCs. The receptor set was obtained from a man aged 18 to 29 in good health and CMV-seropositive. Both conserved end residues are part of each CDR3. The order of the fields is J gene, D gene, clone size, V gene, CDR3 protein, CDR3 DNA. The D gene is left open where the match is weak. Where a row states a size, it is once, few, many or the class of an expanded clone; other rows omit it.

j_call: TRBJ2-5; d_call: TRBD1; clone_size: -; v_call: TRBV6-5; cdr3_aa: CASRDDRGAETQYF; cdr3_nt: TGTGCCAGCAGAGATGACAGGGGTGCGGAGACCCAGTACTTC
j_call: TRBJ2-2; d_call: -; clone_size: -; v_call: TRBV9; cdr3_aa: CASTLAKNTGELFF; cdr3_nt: TGTGCCAGCACTTTGGCAAAGAACACCGGGGAGCTGTTTTTT
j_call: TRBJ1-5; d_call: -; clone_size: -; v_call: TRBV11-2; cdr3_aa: CASSGPGGAIGPQHF; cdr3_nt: TGTGCCAGCAGCGGCCCGGGCGGGGCTATAGGGCCCCAGCATTTT
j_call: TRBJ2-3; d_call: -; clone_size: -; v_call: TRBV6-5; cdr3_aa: CASSYYKGVSTDTQYF; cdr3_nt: TGTGCCAGCAGTTATTATAAGGGAGTCAGCACAGATACGCAGTATTTT
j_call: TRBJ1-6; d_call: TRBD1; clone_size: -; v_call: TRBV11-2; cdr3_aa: CASLDRGNSPLHF; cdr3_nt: TGTGCCAGCCTGGACAGGGGAAATTCACCCCTCCACTTT
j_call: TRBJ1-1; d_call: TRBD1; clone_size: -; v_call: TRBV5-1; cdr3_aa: CASSLVPPGQGRVIDTEAFF; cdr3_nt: TGCGCCAGCAGCTTGGTTCCCCCGGGACAGGGACGAGTAATCGACACTGAAGCTTTCTTT
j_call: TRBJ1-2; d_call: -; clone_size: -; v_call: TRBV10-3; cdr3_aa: CAIPEGGIDNYGYTF; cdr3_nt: TGTGCCATCCCCGAGGGGGGGATTGATAACTATGGCTACACCTTC
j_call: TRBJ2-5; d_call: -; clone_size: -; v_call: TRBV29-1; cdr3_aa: CSVGGGLNSQETQYF; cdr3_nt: TGCAGCGTTGGAGGGGGTTTGAACTCTCAAGAGACCCAGTACTTC
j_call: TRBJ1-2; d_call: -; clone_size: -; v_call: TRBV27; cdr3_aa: CASSFHSLGPRGGYTF; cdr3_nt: TGTGCCAGCAGTTTTCACTCGCTTGGGCCCCGAGGGGGCTACACCTTC
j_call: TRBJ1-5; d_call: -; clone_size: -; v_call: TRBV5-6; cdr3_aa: CASSSWGVERIEPQHF; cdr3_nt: TGTGCCAGCAGCTCATGGGGGGTAGAACGGATTGAGCCCCAGCATTTT
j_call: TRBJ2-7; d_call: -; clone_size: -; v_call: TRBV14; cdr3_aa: CASSQDRVTEQYF; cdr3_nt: TGTGCCAGCAGCCAAGACAGGGTCACCGAGCAGTACTTC
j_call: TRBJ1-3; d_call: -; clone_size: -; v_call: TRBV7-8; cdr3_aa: CASSLVTGTHTIYF; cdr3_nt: TGTGCCAGCAGCTTAGTAACAGGGACGCACACCATATATTTT
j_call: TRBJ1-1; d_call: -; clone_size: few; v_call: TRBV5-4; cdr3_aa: CATTEVASDTEAFF; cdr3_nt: TGTGCCACCACGGAGGTGGCGTCGGACACTGAAGCTTTCTTT
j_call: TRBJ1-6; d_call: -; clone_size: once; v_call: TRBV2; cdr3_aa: CASSGSSYNSPLHF; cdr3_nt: TGTGCCAGCAGTGGGAGCTCCTATAATTCACCCCTCCACTTT
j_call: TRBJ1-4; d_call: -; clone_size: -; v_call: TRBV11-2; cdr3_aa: CASSTRGFAEKLFF; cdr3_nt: TGTGCCAGCAGCACTCGGGGTTTTGCAGAAAAACTGTTTTTT
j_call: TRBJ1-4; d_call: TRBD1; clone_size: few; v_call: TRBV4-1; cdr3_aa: CASSRGQATNEKLFF; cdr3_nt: TGCGCCAGCAGCCGAGGACAGGCAACTAATGAAAAACTGTTTTTT
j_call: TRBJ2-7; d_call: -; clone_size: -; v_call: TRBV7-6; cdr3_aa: CASQLGGGLDEQYF; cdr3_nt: TGTGCCAGCCAATTAGGGGGGGGTTTGGACGAGCAGTACTTC
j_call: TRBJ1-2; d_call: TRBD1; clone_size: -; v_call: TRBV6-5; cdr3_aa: CASRTGYGYTF; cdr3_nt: TGTGCCAGCCGGACAGGGTACGGCTACACCTTC
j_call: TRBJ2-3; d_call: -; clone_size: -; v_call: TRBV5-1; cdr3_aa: CASSGQGGADTQYF; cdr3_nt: TGCGCCAGCAGCGGACAAGGAGGGGCAGATACGCAGTATTTT
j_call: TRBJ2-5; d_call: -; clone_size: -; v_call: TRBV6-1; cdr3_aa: CASSEASETQYF; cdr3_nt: TGTGCCAGCAGTGAAGCGTCGGAGACCCAGTACTTC
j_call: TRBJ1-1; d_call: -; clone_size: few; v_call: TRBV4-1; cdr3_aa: CASSQIPLGGAFF; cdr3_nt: TGCGCCAGCAGCCAAATTCCTCTGGGGGGAGCTTTCTTT
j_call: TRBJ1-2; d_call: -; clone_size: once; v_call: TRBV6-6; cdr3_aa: CASSGFGLANYGYTF; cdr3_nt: TGTGCCAGCAGTGGCTTCGGGTTAGCTAACTATGGCTACACCTTC
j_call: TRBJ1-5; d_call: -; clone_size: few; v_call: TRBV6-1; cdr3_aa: CASRADRLNQPQHF; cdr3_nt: TGTGCCAGCAGAGCGGACCGACTCAATCAGCCCCAGCATTTT
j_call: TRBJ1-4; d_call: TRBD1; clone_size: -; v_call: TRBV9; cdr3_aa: CASSYRGQGTNEKLFF; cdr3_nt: TGTGCCAGCAGCTACAGGGGACAGGGCACTAATGAAAAACTGTTTTTT
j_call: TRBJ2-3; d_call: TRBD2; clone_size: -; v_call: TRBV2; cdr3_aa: CASAGTSGGESTDTQYF; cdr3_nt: TGTGCCAGCGCCGGGACTAGCGGGGGGGAAAGCACAGATACGCAGTATTTT
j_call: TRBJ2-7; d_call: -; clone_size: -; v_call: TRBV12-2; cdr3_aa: CASRVPGQTPYEQYF; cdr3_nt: TGTGCAAGTCGCGTACCGGGACAGACCCCCTACGAGCAGTACTTC
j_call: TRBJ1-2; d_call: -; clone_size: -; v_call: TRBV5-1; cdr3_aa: CASSLADTPPGYGYTF; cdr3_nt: TGCGCCAGCAGCTTGGCAGATACCCCTCCGGGGTATGGCTACACCTTC
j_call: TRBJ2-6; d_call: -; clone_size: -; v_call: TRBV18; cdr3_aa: CASSPRIGFGGPDSGANVLTF; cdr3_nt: TGTGCCAGCTCACCAAGAATCGGGTTCGGGGGGCCTGACTCTGGGGCCAACGTCCTGACTTTC
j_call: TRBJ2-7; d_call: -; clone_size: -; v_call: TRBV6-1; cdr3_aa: CASSRTTTGSYEQYF; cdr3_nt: TGTGCCAGCAGTCGAACCACCACAGGGTCCTACGAGCAGTACTTC
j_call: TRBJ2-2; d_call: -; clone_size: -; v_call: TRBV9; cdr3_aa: CASSGRVDTGELFF; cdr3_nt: TGTGCCAGCAGCGGGAGGGTTGACACCGGGGAGCTGTTTTTT
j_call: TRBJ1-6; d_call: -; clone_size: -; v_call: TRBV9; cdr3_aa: CASSETPGYNSPLHF; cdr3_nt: TGTGCCAGCAGCGAGACGCCCGGGTATAATTCACCCCTCCACTTT
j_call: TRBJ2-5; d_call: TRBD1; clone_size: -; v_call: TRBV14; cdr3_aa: CASSPGQGQRGTQYF; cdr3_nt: TGTGCCAGCAGCCCTGGACAGGGGCAACGGGGGACCCAGTACTTC
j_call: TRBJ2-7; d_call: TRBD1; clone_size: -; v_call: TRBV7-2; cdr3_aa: CASSLEQGPYEQYF; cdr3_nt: TGTGCCAGCAGCTTAGAACAGGGGCCCTACGAGCAGTACTTC
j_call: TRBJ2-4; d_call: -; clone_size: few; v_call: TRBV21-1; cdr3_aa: CASSSATGTGENIQYF; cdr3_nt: TGTGCCAGCAGCAGCGCGACCGGGACAGGGGAAAACATTCAGTACTTC
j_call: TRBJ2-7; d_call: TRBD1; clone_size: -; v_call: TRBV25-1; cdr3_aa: CASREETGQHYYEQYF; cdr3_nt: TGTGCCAGCAGGGAAGAGACGGGACAGCATTACTACGAGCAGTACTTC
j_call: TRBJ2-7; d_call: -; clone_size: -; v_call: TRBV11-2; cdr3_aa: CASSTGTRYSYEQYF; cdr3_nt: TGTGCCAGCAGCACCGGGACACGATACTCCTACGAGCAGTACTTC
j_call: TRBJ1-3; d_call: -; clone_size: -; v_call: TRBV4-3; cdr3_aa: CASSQGVSSGNTIYF; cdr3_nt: TGCGCCAGCAGCCAAGGAGTGAGCTCTGGAAACACCATATATTTT
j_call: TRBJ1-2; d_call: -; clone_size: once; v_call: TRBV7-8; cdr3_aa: CASSHNIQGRLGGNYGYTF; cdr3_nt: TGTGCCAGCAGCCACAACATACAGGGAAGGCTGGGGGGGAACTATGGCTACACCTTC
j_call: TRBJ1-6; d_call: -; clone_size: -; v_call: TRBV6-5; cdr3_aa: CASSIRSGYSPLHF; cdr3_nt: TGTGCCAGCAGTATTCGTAGCGGCTATTCACCCCTCCACTTT
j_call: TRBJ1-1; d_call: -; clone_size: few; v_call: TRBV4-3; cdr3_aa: CASSQDWRVPEAFF; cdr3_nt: TGCGCCAGCAGCCAAGATTGGCGGGTACCTGAAGCTTTCTTT
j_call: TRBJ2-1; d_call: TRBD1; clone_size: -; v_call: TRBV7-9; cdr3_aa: CASSLGQGADEQFF; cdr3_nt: TGTGCCAGCAGCCTGGGACAGGGGGCGGATGAGCAGTTCTTC
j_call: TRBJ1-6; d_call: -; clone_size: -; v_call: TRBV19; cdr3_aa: CASSRLLNSPLHF; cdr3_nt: TGTGCCAGTAGTAGACTGCTTAATTCACCCCTCCACTTT
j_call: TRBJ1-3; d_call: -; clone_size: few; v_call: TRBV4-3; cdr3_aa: CASSQTRGNTIYF; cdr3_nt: TGCGCCAGCAGCCAAACCAGGGGAAACACCATATATTTT
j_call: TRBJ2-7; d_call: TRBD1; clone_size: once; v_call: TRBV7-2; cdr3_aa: CASSSSGGAGYEQYF; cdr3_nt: TGTGCCAGCAGTTCGTCAGGGGGCGCCGGGTACGAGCAGTACTTC
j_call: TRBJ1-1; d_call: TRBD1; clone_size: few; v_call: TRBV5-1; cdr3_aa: CASSLGQGVGSNTEAFF; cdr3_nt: TGCGCCAGCAGCTTGGGACAGGGTGTTGGGTCGAACACTGAAGCTTTCTTT
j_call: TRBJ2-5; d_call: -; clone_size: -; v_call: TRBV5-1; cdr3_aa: CASSRNQGRQETQYF; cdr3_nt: TGCGCCAGCAGCCGGAACCAGGGCCGCCAAGAGACCCAGTACTTC
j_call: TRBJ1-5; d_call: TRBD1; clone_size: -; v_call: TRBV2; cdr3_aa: CASSQGATGAQPQHF; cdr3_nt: TGTGCCAGCAGCCAGGGGGCTACAGGGGCTCAGCCCCAGCATTTT
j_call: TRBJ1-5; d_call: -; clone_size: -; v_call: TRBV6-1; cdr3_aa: CASIEGYSNQPQHF; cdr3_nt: TGTGCCAGCATTGAAGGTTATAGCAATCAGCCCCAGCATTTT
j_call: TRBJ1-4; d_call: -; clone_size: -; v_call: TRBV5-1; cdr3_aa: CASSLMRGGEDEKLFF; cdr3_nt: TGCGCCAGCAGCTTGATGCGTGGGGGCGAAGATGAAAAACTGTTTTTT
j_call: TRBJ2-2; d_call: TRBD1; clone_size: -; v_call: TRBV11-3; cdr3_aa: CASSSTGTVNTGELFF; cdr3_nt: TGTGCCAGCAGCTCCACCGGGACAGTGAACACCGGGGAGCTGTTTTTT